This T cell receptor beta chain was sequenced in a study of blood T cell repertoires in COVID-19. Source study methods: Cell counts per sample came from amplifying reference gene primers. TCRdb's table, derived via immunoSEQ multiplex PCR, lists solely in-frame clones and lacks some. V, J and clone size are taken as reported in that table, and D and trimming were inferred from the DNA itself. The sample yields around 250,000 clones, around 90% seen once. The CDR3 runs 12 residues. V lost 7 bases to trimming and J lost 0 bases, with 6 bases between them. Germline V gives CDR1 MNHEY, CDR2 SVGAGI. This TCR came from a woman between 55 and 75 years old with COVID-19, enrolled during active disease. What was sequenced was peripheral blood. This chain links TRBV6-5 with TRBJ1-1; D is unresolved. CDR3: CASKTVNTEAFF. DNA for the CDR3: TGTGCCAGCAAAACAGTGAACACTGAAGCTTTCTTT.